Sequencing of this T cell receptor (beta chain) was carried out in a study of control samples from healthy donors and cancer patients. Using immunoSEQ multiplex PCR, the repertoire was profiled, and TCRdb retains in-frame clones only, with some absent. Of about 98,000 clones in the sample, around 82% were seen once. The CDR3 extends over 11 amino acids. The ends were cut back, 6 bases at V and 1 base at J, with 3 bases in the middle. The J gene is TRBJ1-1, the V gene TRBV12-3 or TRBV12-4, with D uncertain. Sequences were obtained from blood. The TCR was taken from a man aged 60 to 75 in good health. The CDR3 nucleotides are TGTGCCAGCAGACAGAACACTGAAGCTTTCTTT. The encoded protein is CASRQNTEAFF.